Listed below are T cell receptor beta chains from one sample, sequenced in a study of shared clonotypes between healthy human individuals. Generated by immunoSEQ multiplex PCR, the TCRdb table keeps only in-frame clones and is missing some. The sample carries more than 2 million clones, around 93% recorded once. Sample: naive CD8+ T cells from PBMCs. These receptors all stem from a man in his late teens or twenties in good health. Some clones in this sample may be carry-over from other donors' samples. The CDR3 runs from the conserved cysteine through the conserved F or W. A D gene is named only where the DNA matches it firmly. Expanded clones are given a class, and other clones once, few, many or no size at all.

D	V	size	length	J	CDR3	DNA
-	TRBV27	-	13	TRBJ2-7	CASSLSSTYEQYF	TGTGCCAGCAGTTTGTCCAGTACCTACGAGCAGTACTTC
-	TRBV9	few	13	TRBJ1-2	CASSDQGSYGYTF	TGTGCCAGCAGCGATCAGGGGAGCTATGGCTACACCTTC
TRBD1	TRBV27	once	20	TRBJ1-5	CASRRDYCHKTGQPNQPQHF	TGTGCCAGCAGACGGGATTATTGCCATAAAACGGGACAGCCCAATCAGCCCCAGCATTTT
TRBD1	TRBV7-9	-	14	TRBJ1-1	CASSPRDRVTEAFF	TGTGCCAGCAGCCCCCGGGACAGGGTGACTGAAGCTTTCTTT
TRBD1	TRBV6-1	-	16	TRBJ1-2	CASSETVGTGEGGYTF	TGTGCCAGCAGTGAAACAGTCGGGACAGGGGAGGGTGGCTACACCTTC
-	TRBV7-9	once	14	TRBJ1-1	CASSGPLKNTEAFF	TGTGCCAGCAGTGGACCGCTGAAGAACACTGAAGCTTTCTTT
-	TRBV29-1	-	11	TRBJ2-1	CSVDSGFEQFF	TGCAGCGTTGACTCAGGGTTTGAGCAGTTCTTC
-	TRBV4-3	-	16	TRBJ1-3	CASSQETGRSGNTIYF	TGCGCCAGCAGCCAAGAAACAGGGCGCTCTGGAAACACCATATATTTT
-	TRBV7-6	-	13	TRBJ2-2	CASSPSPGGELFF	TGTGCCAGCAGCCCCTCCCCCGGCGGGGAGCTGTTTTTT
-	TRBV27	once	13	TRBJ2-5	CASGVNIGETQYF	TGTGCCAGCGGGGTAAACATCGGAGAGACCCAGTACTTC
TRBD1	TRBV10-2	-	17	TRBJ2-1	CASSETIGTGPLDEQFF	TGCGCCAGCAGTGAGACTATTGGGACAGGACCCCTCGATGAGCAGTTCTTC
-	TRBV5-5	-	12	TRBJ1-1	CATGAGNTEAFF	TGTGCCACAGGGGCCGGGAACACTGAAGCTTTCTTT
-	TRBV5-6	-	18	TRBJ2-1	CASSLFEGGPLHYNEQFF	TGTGCCAGCAGCTTGTTTGAAGGAGGGCCCCTTCACTACAATGAGCAGTTCTTC